This T cell receptor beta chain was obtained from a study of control samples from healthy donors and cancer patients. The V end lost 1 base, the J end lost 2 bases, and 8 bases lay between the germline ends. The length of the CDR3 is 14 residues. CDR1 is SEHNR, CDR2 FQNEAQ, per germline (reference sequence). Libraries were prepared by immunoSEQ multiplex PCR; TCRdb keeps only in-frame clonotypes and omits some of them. The sample carries around 94,000 clones, about 85% recorded once. The V gene is TRBV7-9, the J gene TRBJ2-5; tentatively, D is TRBD2 (5 bases). The sequence was obtained from a woman aged 45-65 years in good health. Sequences were obtained from blood. The CDR3 bases are TGTGCCAGCAGCTTAGGGACTTCGCAAGAGACCCAGTACTTC. Translated: CASSLGTSQETQYF.